The rows below give T cell receptor beta chains drawn from one sample of a study of identical twins. From the 5' RACE reads, TCRdb called clonotypes with MiXCR, one entry per CDR3 protein. The sample lists 470,000 or so distinct CDR3 sequences; roughly a quarter were seen once. This sample was shared with a second study, whose subject was T cells expressing NK-cell markers.

The sequenced sample consisted of CD4+ T cells sorted from blood. The receptor source for this set is a woman younger than 30 in good health. Each CDR3 is given with its conserved first and last residue. A D gene is named only where the DNA matches it firmly. Some rows mark clone size as missing; the rest say once, few, many or name a class of expanded clone.

- TRBJ2-1 - TRBV20-1 CSAHPGHSYNEQFF TGCAGTGCTCATCCGGGGCATTCATACAATGAGCAGTTCTTC
- TRBJ2-6 few TRBV12-3/TRBV12-4 CASRRAGANVLTF TGTGCCAGCAGACGGGCTGGGGCCAACGTCCTGACTTTC
- TRBJ1-2 many TRBV4-2 CASSQEYTGGGYTF TGTGCCAGCAGCCAAGAATATACAGGAGGCGGCTACACCTTC
TRBD2 TRBJ2-1 few TRBV27 CASSLAGLAGNEQFF TGTGCCAGCAGTTTAGCGGGACTAGCGGGCAATGAGCAGTTCTTC
TRBD1 TRBJ2-5 few TRBV10-3 CAISEDRGETQYF TGTGCCATCAGTGAAGACAGGGGGGAGACCCAGTACTTC
- TRBJ1-2 - TRBV18 CASSPERPYGYTF TGTGCCAGCTCACCAGAGCGGCCCTATGGCTACACCTTC
TRBD2 TRBJ2-2 - TRBV6-1 CASISLGGSRTGELFF TGTGCCAGCATCTCCCTAGGCGGGAGTCGCACCGGGGAGCTGTTTTTT
- TRBJ2-6 few TRBV12-3/TRBV12-4 CASSSVSGANVLTF TGTGCCAGCAGTAGCGTCTCTGGGGCCAACGTCCTGACTTTC
TRBD2 TRBJ2-1 - TRBV4-3 CASSQATSGYYNEQFF TGCGCCAGCAGCCAAGCGACTAGCGGCTACTACAATGAGCAGTTCTTC
- TRBJ2-5 - TRBV14 CASSKAGGRQETQYF TGTGCCAGCAGCAAAGCTGGCGGGCGCCAAGAGACCCAGTACTTC
- TRBJ2-3 - TRBV9 CASSARPSTDTQYF TGTGCCAGCAGCGCCCGACCGAGCACAGATACGCAGTATTTT
- TRBJ2-1 - TRBV5-1 CASSLNGRFPYNEQFF TGCGCCAGCAGCCTTAACGGTCGATTCCCCTACAATGAGCAGTTCTTC
TRBD1 TRBJ1-1 few TRBV12-3/TRBV12-4 CASSRQGQGAFF TGTGCCAGCAGTCGACAGGGACAGGGAGCTTTCTTT
TRBD1 TRBJ2-3 - TRBV6-6 CASATGGDTQYF TGTGCCAGCGCGACAGGGGGAGATACGCAGTATTTT
- TRBJ2-3 - TRBV29-1 CSVDSEDTQYF TGCAGCGTCGATAGCGAAGATACGCAGTATTTT
TRBD2 TRBJ2-1 few TRBV5-1 CASSSPGLAYNEQFF TGCGCCAGCAGCTCACCGGGACTAGCCTACAATGAGCAGTTCTTC
TRBD1 TRBJ1-1 - TRBV6-1 CASSRQGLNTEAFF TGTGCCAGCAGTCGACAGGGCCTGAACACTGAAGCTTTCTTT
TRBD1 TRBJ2-2 few TRBV5-1 CASSLVGQGETGELFF TGCGCCAGCAGCTTGGTGGGACAGGGCGAGACCGGGGAGCTGTTTTTT
TRBD1 TRBJ1-1 - TRBV20-1 CSVSLGGTGQGRNTEAFF TGCAGTGTATCTCTAGGCGGAACTGGACAGGGCCGGAACACTGAAGCTTTCTTT
- TRBJ2-3 few TRBV7-2 CASSLGIAWATDTQYF TGTGCCAGCAGCTTAGGGATAGCGTGGGCCACAGATACGCAGTATTTT
- TRBJ1-1 few TRBV12-3/TRBV12-4 CASSLWGGPEAFF TGTGCCAGCAGTTTATGGGGGGGCCCTGAAGCTTTCTTT
- TRBJ2-7 - TRBV6-2/TRBV6-3 CASRKEGRPYEQYF TGTGCCAGCAGAAAAGAGGGTAGACCCTACGAGCAGTACTTC
- TRBJ2-6 many TRBV7-9 CASSPSGANVLTF TGTGCCAGCAGCCCCTCTGGGGCCAACGTCCTGACTTTC
- TRBJ2-3 - TRBV27 CASSLWGRNTDTQYF TGTGCCAGCAGTTTATGGGGGAGGAACACAGATACGCAGTATTTT
- TRBJ1-2 few TRBV2 CASSDWDGYTF TGTGCCAGCAGTGATTGGGATGGCTACACCTTC
TRBD2 TRBJ2-2 - TRBV6-2/TRBV6-3 CASTIRLAALTGELFF TGTGCCAGCACCATACGCCTAGCGGCCCTAACCGGGGAGCTGTTTTTT
- TRBJ2-2 - TRBV29-1 CSVEGATGELFF TGCAGCGTTGAGGGGGCCACCGGGGAGCTGTTTTTT
- TRBJ2-3 few TRBV20-1 CSARAVSGTDTQYF TGCAGTGCCCGAGCAGTGTCTGGCACAGATACGCAGTATTTT
TRBD1 TRBJ2-7 few TRBV15 CATSRETGGYEQYF TGTGCCACCAGCAGGGAGACAGGGGGGTACGAGCAGTACTTC
- TRBJ2-1 - TRBV20-1 CSASEIYNEQFF TGCAGTGCCTCGGAGATATACAATGAGCAGTTCTTC
- TRBJ1-1 few TRBV5-1 CASTPGTEAEAFF TGCGCCAGCACCCCAGGGACGGAGGCTGAAGCTTTCTTT
- TRBJ1-2 few TRBV25-1 CASSEWGGRWNYGYTF TGTGCCAGCAGTGAGTGGGGAGGGCGGTGGAACTATGGCTACACCTTC
TRBD1 TRBJ2-2 - TRBV7-3 CASSLRQGAHGELFF TGTGCCAGCAGTCTGAGACAGGGGGCTCACGGGGAGCTGTTTTTT
- TRBJ2-1 few TRBV29-1 CSVDVLLGAYNEQFF TGCAGCGTTGATGTCCTACTAGGAGCCTACAATGAGCAGTTCTTC
TRBD1 TRBJ2-7 - TRBV10-1 CASSGDRRYEQYF TGCGCCAGCAGTGGGGACAGACGTTACGAGCAGTACTTC
TRBD2 TRBJ2-2 few TRBV29-1 CSVTSGTNTGELFF TGCAGCGTTACTAGCGGAACGAACACCGGGGAGCTGTTTTTT
- TRBJ2-7 - TRBV7-9 CASSLSGIIYEQYF TGTGCCAGCAGCTTATCCGGGATAATCTACGAGCAGTACTTC
- TRBJ2-2 once TRBV2 CASANLETGELFF TGTGCCAGTGCTAACCTCGAAACCGGGGAGCTGTTTTTT
- TRBJ1-3 - TRBV6-1 CASRETESSGNTIYF TGTGCCAGCAGAGAGACGGAAAGCTCTGGAAACACCATATATTTT
TRBD1 TRBJ1-3 - TRBV4-3 CASGSTGTGAGNTIYF TGCGCCAGCGGATCAACCGGGACAGGGGCTGGAAACACCATATATTTT
TRBD2 TRBJ2-3 - TRBV9 CASSPPGTSGGDTQYF TGTGCCAGCAGCCCACCCGGGACTAGCGGGGGAGATACGCAGTATTTT
TRBD1 TRBJ2-2 - TRBV29-1 CSVTGGIGELFF TGCAGCGTCACAGGGGGGATCGGGGAGCTGTTTTTT
- TRBJ2-7 - TRBV29-1 CSVTKDSYEQYF TGCAGCGTTACCAAGGACAGCTACGAGCAGTACTTC
TRBD2 TRBJ2-7 - TRBV13 CASSSREGWFEQYF TGTGCCAGCAGCTCAAGGGAGGGATGGTTTGAGCAGTACTTC
- TRBJ1-2 - TRBV2 CASSERSGGYTF TGTGCCAGCAGTGAGCGGTCGGGAGGCTACACCTTC
- TRBJ1-1 few TRBV6-5 CASRTGSEAFF TGTGCCAGCAGAACAGGGAGTGAAGCTTTCTTT
TRBD2 TRBJ2-1 - TRBV20-1 CSARDRGTSGDEQFF TGCAGTGCTAGAGACCGAGGGACTAGCGGGGACGAGCAGTTCTTC
TRBD2 TRBJ2-1 - TRBV9 CASSVAPSGGNEQFF TGTGCCAGCAGCGTAGCTCCTAGCGGGGGTAATGAGCAGTTCTTC
TRBD2 TRBJ2-3 - TRBV29-1 CSGRAGTSGTDTQYF TGCAGCGGTCGAGCCGGGACTAGCGGCACAGATACGCAGTATTTT
- TRBJ1-1 few TRBV7-2 CASSTYRAPVAFF TGTGCCAGCAGCACCTATCGGGCTCCAGTAGCTTTCTTT
- TRBJ1-5 - TRBV2 CASKDRRNQPQHF TGTGCCAGCAAGGATAGGCGCAATCAGCCCCAGCATTTT
- TRBJ2-1 - TRBV7-2 CASSLWENEQFF TGTGCCAGCAGCCTATGGGAGAATGAGCAGTTCTTC
TRBD2 TRBJ2-3 - TRBV18 CASSPPGLAGGTNTQYF TGTGCCAGCTCACCACCGGGACTAGCGGGAGGGACGAATACGCAGTATTTT
TRBD1 TRBJ2-7 - TRBV5-5 CASSLKDRAGYEQYF TGTGCCAGCAGCTTAAAGGACAGGGCAGGGTACGAGCAGTACTTC
- TRBJ2-1 few TRBV4-2 CASSLPSLRGGGMYEQFF TGTGCCAGCAGCCTCCCCTCTCTCCGCGGAGGGGGTATGTATGAGCAGTTCTTC
- TRBJ2-5 few TRBV5-1 CASSLADSGGETQYF TGCGCCAGCAGCTTGGCCGATAGCGGCGGAGAGACCCAGTACTTC
- TRBJ1-5 - TRBV20-1 CSARLKGRSNHPQHF TGCAGTGCTAGGCTCAAGGGACGGAGCAATCACCCCCAGCATTTT
- TRBJ2-7 - TRBV5-1 CASSLEPGEQYF TGCGCCAGCAGCTTGGAACCGGGAGAGCAGTACTTC
TRBD2 TRBJ2-7 - TRBV3-1 CASTPGTSGSREQYF TGTGCCAGCACCCCCGGGACTAGCGGGAGTCGCGAGCAGTACTTC